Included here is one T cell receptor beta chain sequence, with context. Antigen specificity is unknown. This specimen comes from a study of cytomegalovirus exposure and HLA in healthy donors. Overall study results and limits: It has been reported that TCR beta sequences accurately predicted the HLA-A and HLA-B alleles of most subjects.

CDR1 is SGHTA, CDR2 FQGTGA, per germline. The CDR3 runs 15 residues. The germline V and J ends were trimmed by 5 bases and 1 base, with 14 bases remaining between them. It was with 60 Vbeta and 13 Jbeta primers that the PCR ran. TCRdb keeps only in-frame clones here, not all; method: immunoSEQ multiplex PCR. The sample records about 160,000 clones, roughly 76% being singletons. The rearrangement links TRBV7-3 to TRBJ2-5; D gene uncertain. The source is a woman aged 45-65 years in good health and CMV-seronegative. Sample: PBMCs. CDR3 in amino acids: CASSLYNSGQETQYF. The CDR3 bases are TGTGCCAGCAGCCTCTATAATAGTGGCCAAGAGACCCAGTACTTC.